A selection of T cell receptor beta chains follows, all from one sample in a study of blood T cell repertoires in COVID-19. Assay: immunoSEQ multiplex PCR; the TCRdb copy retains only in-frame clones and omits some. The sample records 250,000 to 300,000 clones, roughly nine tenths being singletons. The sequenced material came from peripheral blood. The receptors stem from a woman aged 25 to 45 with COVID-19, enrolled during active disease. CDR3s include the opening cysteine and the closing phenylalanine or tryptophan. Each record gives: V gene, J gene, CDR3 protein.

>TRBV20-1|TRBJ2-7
CSASRQGNSYEQYF
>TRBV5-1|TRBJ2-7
CASSLELGGTYEQYF
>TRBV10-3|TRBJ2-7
CAIKIGLAGADNYEQYF
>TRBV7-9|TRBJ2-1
CASSLLAGGPLRNNEQFF
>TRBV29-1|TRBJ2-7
CSVGVVGGYEQYF
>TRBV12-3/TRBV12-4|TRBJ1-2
CASSSTERYGYTF
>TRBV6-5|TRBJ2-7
CASRQGDYEQYF
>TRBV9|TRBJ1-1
CASSDGTGGYVNTEAFF
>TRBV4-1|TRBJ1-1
CASSQHTGGGEAFF
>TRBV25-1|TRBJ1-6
CASSGQGGNSPLHF
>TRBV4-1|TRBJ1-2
CASSPGQNNYGYTF
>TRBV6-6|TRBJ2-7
CASGRTGGAYEQYF
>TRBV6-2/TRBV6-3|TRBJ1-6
CASSYSGQGNSPLHF
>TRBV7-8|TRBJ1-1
CASQSNDRGLNTEAFF
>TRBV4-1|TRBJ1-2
CASSQDETPGFYGYTF
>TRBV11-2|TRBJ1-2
CASSKLQGAIRDGYTF
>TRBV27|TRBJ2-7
CASSWRGGTGPYEQYF